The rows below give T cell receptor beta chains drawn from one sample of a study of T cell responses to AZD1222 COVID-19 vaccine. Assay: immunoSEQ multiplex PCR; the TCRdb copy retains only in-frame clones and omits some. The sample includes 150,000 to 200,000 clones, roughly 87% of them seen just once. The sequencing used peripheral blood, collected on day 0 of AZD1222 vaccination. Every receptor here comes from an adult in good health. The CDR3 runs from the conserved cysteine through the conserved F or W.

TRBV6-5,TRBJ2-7,CASKGLPDYEQYF
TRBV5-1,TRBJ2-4,CASSGGEGLKNIQYF
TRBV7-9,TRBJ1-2,CASTLGTGGDGYTF
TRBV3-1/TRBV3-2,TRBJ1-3,CASSQVLNTIYF
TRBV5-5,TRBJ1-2,CASSPGQGPNYGYTF
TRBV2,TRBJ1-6,CASSATPGQGPRSPLHF
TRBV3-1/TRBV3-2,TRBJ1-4,CASSLGQGEVGEKLFF
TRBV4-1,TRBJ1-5,CASSQGEQGQPQHF
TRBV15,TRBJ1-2,CATSTWGDNYGYTF
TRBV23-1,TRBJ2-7,CASSCPGLVFSYEQYF
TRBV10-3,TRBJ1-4,CAISDTGGEEKLFF
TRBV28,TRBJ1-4,CASSFPGGKLFF
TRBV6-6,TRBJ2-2,CASSWDILSTGELFF
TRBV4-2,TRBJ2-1,CASSQGLANNEQFF
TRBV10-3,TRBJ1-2,CATLDTGYSDYGYTF
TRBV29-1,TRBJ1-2,CSVSLGQGAPGGYTF
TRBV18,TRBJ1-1,CASSPTGTGNTEAFF
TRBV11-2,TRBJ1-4,CASSADRGYGKLFF
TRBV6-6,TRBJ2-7,CASRPGTGNSYEQYF
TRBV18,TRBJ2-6,CASSEARTGTLSGANVLTF
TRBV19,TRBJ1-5,CASSMIPESNQPQHF
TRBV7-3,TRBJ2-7,CASSRGLAASYEQYF